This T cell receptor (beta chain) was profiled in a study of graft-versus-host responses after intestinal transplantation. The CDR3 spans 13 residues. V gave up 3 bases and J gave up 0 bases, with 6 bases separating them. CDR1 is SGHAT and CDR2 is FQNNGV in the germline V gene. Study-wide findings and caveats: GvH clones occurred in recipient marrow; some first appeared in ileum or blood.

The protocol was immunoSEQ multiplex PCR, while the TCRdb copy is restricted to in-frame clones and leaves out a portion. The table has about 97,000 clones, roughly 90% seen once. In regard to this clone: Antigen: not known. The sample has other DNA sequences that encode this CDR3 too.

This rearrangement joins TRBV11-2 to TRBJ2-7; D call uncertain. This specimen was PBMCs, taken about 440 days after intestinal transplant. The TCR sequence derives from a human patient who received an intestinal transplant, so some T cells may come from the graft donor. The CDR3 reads CASSFGTSYEQYF. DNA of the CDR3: TGTGCCAGCAGCTTTGGCACCTCCTACGAGCAGTACTTC.